The 8 T cell receptor beta chains reported below all come from one sample, sequenced in a study of glioma-infiltrating T cells (dated by TCRdb to 2016 to 2017). The run used an Illumina MiSeq. TCR alpha and beta CDR3 regions were amplified with the iRepertoire nested amplicon-rescue multiplex PCR (arm-PCR) platform from RNA. TCRdb redid the processing of the public reads, applying fastp at Q25 and MiXCR, and retained in-frame beta chains. Here each entry gathers all rows of one CDR3 protein and keeps the most common genes and DNA. The table for this sample lists roughly 120,000 distinct CDR3 sequences; 20% to 25% of them were counted only once. Roughly a third of the sample belongs to the ten largest clones. Sequenced input: glioma tissue, nonneoplastic brain tissue, or PBMCs (not recorded which). These receptors all come from a human donor with low-grade glioma or glioblastoma, undergoing nonglioma brain surgery, or in good health (not recorded which).

This clonotype was observed many times. The rearrangement uses TRBV18 and TRBJ2-7; no definite D call. Germline assignment: CDR1 KGHSH and CDR2 LQKENI. This CDR3 region has 12 residues. V shed 5 bases and J shed 0 bases, with 5 bases lying between them. CDR3 coding DNA: TGTGCCAGCTCAACCAGCTCCTACGAGCAGTACTTC. It is translated as CASSTSSYEQYF. Looking up the rest from reference TRBV18 and TRBJ2-7 gives the full variable domain: NAGVMQNPRHLVRRRGQEARLRCSPMKGHSHVYWYRQLPEEGLKFMVYLQKENIIDESGMPKERFSAEFPKEGPSILRIQQVVRGDSAAYFCASSTSSYEQYFGPGTRLTVT.

Note on this clonotype: A read error is possible here, since a much larger clone lies one base away. CDR3 bases: TGTGCCAGCAGCCCGCCTTGGACTAGCTGCCAAGAGACCCAGTACTTC. Translation gives CASSPPWTSCQETQYF. The genes are TRBV7-6 and TRBJ2-5, with 8 bases matching TRBD2. This CDR3 spans 16 amino acids. Germline CDR1 reads SGHVS; CDR2 reads FNYEAQ. The junction had 9 bases not matched to a gene; V was cut back by 5 bases and J by 1 base.

This clonotype was detected ten times or more. The genes are TRBV10-3 and TRBJ1-2; TRBD1 agrees at 8 bases. V shed 4 bases and J 7 bases; nucleotides not matched to a gene: 8. The CDR3 sequence is 14 residues long. Germline V gene sequence: CDR1 ENHRY, CDR2 SYGVKD. CDR3 DNA: TGTGCCATCAGTGCTCTCGGACAGGGCGGTGGCTACACCTTC. Translated, it gives CAISALGQGGGYTF.

This clonotype was detected ten times or more. The rearrangement joins TRBV28 to TRBJ1-5; D is uncertain. Per germline, CDR1 MDHEN and CDR2 SYDVKM. Trimming cost V 3 bases and J 5 bases, with 14 bases left between them. The CDR3 consists of 15 residues. CDR3 protein: CASSFVEGSYQPQHF. CDR3 coding DNA: TGTGCCAGCAGTTTCGTTGAGGGTTCTTATCAGCCCCAGCATTTT.

This clonotype was counted ten times or more. The chain has TRBV3-1 and TRBJ2-5; D unresolved. Germline CDR1 reads LGHDT; CDR2 reads YNNKEL (reference sequence). The ends were cut back, 2 bases at V and 4 bases at J, with 2 bases in the middle. The CDR3 is 11 residues long. The CDR3: CASSQIETQYF. For the CDR3, the DNA is TGTGCCAGCAGCCAAATAGAGACCCAGTACTTC.

This clonotype was detected many times. The rearrangement links TRBV11-2 to TRBJ2-1; D gene ambiguous. V dropped 1 base and J dropped 6 bases, with 7 bases sitting between them. The CDR3 has 13 amino acids. Germline CDR1 and CDR2: SGHAT and FQNNGV. The CDR3 DNA sequence: TGTGCCAGCAGCTTAGGACTTTCCAATGAGCAGTTCTTC. Translated, it gives CASSLGLSNEQFF.

This clonotype was seen ten or more times. The chain carries TRBV10-3 and TRBJ1-1; TRBD1 matches 10 bases. Germline V gene data show CDR1 as ENHRY and CDR2 as SYGVKD. This CDR3 spans 13 amino acids. V dropped 11 bases and J dropped 1; count of bases not matched to a gene: 4. CDR3: CAARTGGNTEAFF. CDR3 nucleotide sequence: TGTGCCGCCCGGACAGGGGGGAACACTGAAGCTTTCTTT.

This clonotype was observed at least ten times. The chain couples TRBV20-1 to TRBJ1-5; unclear D gene. The germline gives CDR1 DFQATT, CDR2 SNEGSKA (reference sequence). The V gene lost 4 bases and the J gene lost 0 bases, with 10 bases spanning the gap. This CDR3 has 14 residues. CDR3 DNA sequence: TGCAGTGCTACCGTCGGGTATAGCAATCAGCCCCAGCATTTT. It specifies CSATVGYSNQPQHF.